The source of this T cell receptor (beta chain) is a study of OX40 agonist ivuxolimab in advanced cancers. Autoimmune disease history or systemic immunosuppression disqualified patients. Overall study findings and caveats: CD4+ T cells averaged fewer expanded clones than CD8+ T cells.

Repertoires were generated with immunoSEQ multiplex PCR, while TCRdb's copy carries only in-frame clones and drops some. This table has approximately 46,000 clones, around 80% appearing once. About this clone: Its antigen remains unidentified.

The CDR3 has 14 amino acids. Trimming cost V 0 bases and J 1 base, with 7 bases left between them. Germline assignment: CDR1 SGHRS and CDR2 YFSETQ. The sequencing used CD4+ or CD8+ T cells sorted from blood, collected in a trial of the OX40 agonist ivuxolimab. This chain connects TRBV5-1 to TRBJ2-5; D is ambiguous. The TCR comes from an adult with an advanced solid tumor such as melanoma, head and neck, liver or kidney cancer. CDR3 loop: CASSLGTRQETQYF. The CDR3 DNA reads as TGCGCCAGCAGCTTGGGGACCCGCCAAGAGACCCAGTACTTC.